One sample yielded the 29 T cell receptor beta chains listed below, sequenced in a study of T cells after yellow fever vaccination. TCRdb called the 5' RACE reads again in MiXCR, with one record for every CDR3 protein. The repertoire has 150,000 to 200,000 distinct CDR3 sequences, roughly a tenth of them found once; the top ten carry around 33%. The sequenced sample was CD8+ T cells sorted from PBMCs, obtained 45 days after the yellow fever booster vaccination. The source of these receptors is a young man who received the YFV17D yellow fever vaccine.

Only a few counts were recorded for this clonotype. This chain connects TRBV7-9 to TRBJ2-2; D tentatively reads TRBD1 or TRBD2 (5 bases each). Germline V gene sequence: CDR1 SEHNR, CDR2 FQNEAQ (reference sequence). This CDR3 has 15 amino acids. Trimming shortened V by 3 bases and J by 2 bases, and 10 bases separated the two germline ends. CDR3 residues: CASSLTGPNTGELFF. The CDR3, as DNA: TGTGCCAGCAGCTTGACGGGGCCCAACACCGGGGAGCTGTTTTTT. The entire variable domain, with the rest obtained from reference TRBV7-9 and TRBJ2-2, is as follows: DTGVSQNPRHKITKRGQNVTFRCDPISEHNRLYWYRQTLGQGPEFLTYFQNEAQLEKSRLLSDRFSAERPKGSFSTLEIQRTEQGDSAMYLCASSLTGPNTGELFFGEGSRLTVL.

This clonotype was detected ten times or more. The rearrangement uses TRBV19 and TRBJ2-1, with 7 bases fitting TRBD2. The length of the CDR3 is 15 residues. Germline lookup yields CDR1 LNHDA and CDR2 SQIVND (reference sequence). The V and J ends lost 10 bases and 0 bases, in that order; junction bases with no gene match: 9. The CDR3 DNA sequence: TGTGCCACTGAGGCGGGGGTTAGCTCCTACAATGAGCAGTTCTTC. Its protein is CATEAGVSSYNEQFF.

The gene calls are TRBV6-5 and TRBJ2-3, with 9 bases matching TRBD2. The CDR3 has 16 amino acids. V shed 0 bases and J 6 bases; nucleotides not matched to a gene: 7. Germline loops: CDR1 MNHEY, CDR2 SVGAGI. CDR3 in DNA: TGTGCCAGCAGTTACTCGGGGCCTAGCGGGGCTGATACGCAGTATTTT. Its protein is CASSYSGPSGADTQYF.

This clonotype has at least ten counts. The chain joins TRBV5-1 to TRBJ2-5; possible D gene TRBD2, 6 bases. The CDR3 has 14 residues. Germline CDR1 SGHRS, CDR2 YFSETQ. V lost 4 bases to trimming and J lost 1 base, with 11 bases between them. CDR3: CASSLGLGQETQYF. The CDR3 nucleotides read TGCGCCAGCAGCCTGGGACTTGGCCAAGAGACCCAGTACTTC. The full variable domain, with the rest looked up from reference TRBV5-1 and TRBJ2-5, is KAGVTQTPRYLIKTRGQQVTLSCSPISGHRSVSWYQQTPGQGLQFLFEYFSETQRNKGNFPGRFSGRQFSNSRSEMNVSTLELGDSALYLCASSLGLGQETQYFGPGTRLLVL.

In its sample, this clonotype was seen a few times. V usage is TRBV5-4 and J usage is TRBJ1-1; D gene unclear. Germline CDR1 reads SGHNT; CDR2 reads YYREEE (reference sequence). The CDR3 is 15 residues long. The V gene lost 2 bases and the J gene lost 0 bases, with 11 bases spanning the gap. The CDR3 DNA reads TGTGCCAGCAGCTTTGAAGGACCCATGAACACTGAAGCTTTCTTT. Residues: CASSFEGPMNTEAFF.

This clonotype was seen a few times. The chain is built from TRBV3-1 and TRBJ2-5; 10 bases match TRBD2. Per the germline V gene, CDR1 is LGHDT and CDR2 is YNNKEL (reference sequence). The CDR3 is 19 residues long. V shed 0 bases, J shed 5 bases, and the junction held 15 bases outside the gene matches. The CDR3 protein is CASSQDFSAGGLSWETQYF. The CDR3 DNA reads TGTGCCAGCAGCCAAGATTTTTCAGCGGGGGGGCTTTCTTGGGAGACCCAGTACTTC.

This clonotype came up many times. DNA for the CDR3: TGTGCCAGCAGTGGACAGGGGTATAATTCACCCCTCCACTTT. Translation: CASSGQGYNSPLHF. The chain is built from TRBV25-1 and TRBJ1-6; 8 nucleotides align to TRBD1. Germline loops: CDR1 MGHDK, CDR2 SYGVNS. The V segment lost 4 bases and the J segment 4 bases; nucleotides outside the gene matches: 0. There are 14 residues in the CDR3.

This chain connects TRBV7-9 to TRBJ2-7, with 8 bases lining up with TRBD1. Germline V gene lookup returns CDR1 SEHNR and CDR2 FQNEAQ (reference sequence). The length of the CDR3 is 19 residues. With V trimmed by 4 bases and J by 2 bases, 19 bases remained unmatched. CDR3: CASSSVVIGQGPETYEQYF. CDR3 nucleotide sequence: TGTGCCAGCAGCTCAGTAGTGATCGGACAGGGCCCGGAAACCTACGAGCAGTACTTC.

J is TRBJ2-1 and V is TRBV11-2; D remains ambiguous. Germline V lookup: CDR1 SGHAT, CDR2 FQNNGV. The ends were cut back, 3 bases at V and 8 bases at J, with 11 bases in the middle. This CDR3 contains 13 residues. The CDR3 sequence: CASSFHLGHEQFF. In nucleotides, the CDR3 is TGTGCCAGCAGCTTCCATCTCGGCCATGAGCAGTTCTTC.

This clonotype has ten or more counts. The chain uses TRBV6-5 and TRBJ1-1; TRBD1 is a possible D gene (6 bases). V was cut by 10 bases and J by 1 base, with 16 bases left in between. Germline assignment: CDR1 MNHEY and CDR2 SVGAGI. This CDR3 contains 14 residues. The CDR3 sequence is CATAIRGRNTEAFF. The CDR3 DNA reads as TGTGCCACCGCGATCAGGGGAAGGAACACTGAAGCTTTCTTT.

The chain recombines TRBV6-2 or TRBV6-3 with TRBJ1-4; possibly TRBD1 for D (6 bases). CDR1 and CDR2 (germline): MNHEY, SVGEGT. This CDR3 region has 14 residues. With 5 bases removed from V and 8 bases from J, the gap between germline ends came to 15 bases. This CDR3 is CASSRTVLGEKLFF. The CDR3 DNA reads TGTGCCAGCAGTCGGACAGTCTTGGGGGAAAAACTGTTTTTT.

This chain's CDR3 is CASSLAVTGSYEQYF. In DNA, the CDR3 is TGTGCCAGCAGCTTAGCGGTAACGGGGTCCTACGAGCAGTACTTC. The chain combines TRBV7-2 with TRBJ2-7; D may be TRBD2 (5 bases). V shed 0 bases and J shed 1 base, with 10 bases lying between them. The CDR3 is made up of 15 amino acids. The germline CDR1 and CDR2 sequences are SGHTA and FQGNSA.

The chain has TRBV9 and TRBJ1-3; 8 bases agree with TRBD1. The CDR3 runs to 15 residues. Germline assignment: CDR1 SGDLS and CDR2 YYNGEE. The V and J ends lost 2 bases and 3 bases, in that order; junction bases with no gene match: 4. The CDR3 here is CASSVGQGLGNTIYF. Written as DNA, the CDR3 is TGTGCCAGCAGCGTCGGACAGGGCCTTGGAAACACCATATATTTT.

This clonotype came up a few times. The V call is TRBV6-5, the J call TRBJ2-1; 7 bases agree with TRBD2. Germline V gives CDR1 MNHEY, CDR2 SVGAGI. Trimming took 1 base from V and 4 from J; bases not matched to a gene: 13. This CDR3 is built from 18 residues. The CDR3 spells CASSYFKTGTNPYNEQFF. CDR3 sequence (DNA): TGTGCCAGCAGTTACTTTAAAACCGGGACTAACCCTTACAATGAGCAGTTCTTC.

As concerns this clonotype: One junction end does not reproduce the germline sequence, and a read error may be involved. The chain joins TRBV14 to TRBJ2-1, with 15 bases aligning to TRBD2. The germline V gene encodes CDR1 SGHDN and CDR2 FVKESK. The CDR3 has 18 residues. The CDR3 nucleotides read TGTGCCAGCAGCCAAGATCCTGGACTAGCGGGGGGGAGGAATGAGAAGTTCTTC. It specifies CASSQDPGLAGGRNEKFF.

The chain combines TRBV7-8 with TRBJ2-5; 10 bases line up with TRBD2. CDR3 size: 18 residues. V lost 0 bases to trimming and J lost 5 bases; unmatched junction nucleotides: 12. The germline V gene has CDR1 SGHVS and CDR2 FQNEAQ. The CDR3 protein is CASSLAYRKRGGMETQYF. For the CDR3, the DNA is TGTGCCAGCAGCTTAGCTTACCGGAAGCGGGGGGGCATGGAGACCCAGTACTTC.

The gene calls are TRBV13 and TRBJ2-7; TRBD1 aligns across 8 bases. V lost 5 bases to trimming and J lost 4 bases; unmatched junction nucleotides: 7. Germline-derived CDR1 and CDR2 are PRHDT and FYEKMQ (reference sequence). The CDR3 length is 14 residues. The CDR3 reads CASSARTGWYEQYF. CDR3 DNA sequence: TGTGCCAGCAGCGCCCGGACAGGGTGGTACGAGCAGTACTTC.

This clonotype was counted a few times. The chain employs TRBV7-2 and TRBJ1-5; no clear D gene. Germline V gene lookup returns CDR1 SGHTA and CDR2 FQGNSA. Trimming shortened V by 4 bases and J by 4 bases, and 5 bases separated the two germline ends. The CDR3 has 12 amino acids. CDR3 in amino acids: CASSSKNQPQHF. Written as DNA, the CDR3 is TGTGCCAGCAGCTCAAAGAATCAGCCCCAGCATTTT.

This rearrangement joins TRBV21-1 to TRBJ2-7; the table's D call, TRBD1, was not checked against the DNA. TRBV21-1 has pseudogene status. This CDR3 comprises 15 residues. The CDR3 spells CASSNPGQRSYEQYV. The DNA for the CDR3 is TGTGCCAGCAGCAATCCGGGACAGAGATCCTACGAGCAGTACGTC.

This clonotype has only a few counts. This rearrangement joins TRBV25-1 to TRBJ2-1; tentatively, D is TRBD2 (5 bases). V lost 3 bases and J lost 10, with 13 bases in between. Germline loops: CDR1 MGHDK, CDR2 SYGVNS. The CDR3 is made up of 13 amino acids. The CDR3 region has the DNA TGTGCCAGCAGTGAGCTAGCTGGGAAAGAGCAGTTCTTC. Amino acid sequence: CASSELAGKEQFF.

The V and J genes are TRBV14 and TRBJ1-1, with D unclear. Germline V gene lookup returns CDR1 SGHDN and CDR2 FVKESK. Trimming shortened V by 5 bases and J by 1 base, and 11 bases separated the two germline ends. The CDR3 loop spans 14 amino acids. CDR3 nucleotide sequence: TGTGCCAGCAGCAAAGCCCCGGAGAACACTGAAGCTTTCTTT. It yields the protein CASSKAPENTEAFF. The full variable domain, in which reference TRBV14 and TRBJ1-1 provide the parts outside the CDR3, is EAGVTQFPSHSVIEKGQTVTLRCDPISGHDNLYWYRRVMGKEIKFLLHFVKESKQDESGMPNNRFLAERTGGTYSTLKVQPAELEDSGVYFCASSKAPENTEAFFGQGTRLTVV.

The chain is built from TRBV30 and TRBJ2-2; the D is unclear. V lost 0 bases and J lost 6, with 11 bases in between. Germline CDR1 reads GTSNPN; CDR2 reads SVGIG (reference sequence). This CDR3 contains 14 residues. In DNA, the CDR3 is TGTGCCTGGAGTGTTTTGATTCAGGCCGGGGAGCTGTTTTTT. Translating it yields CAWSVLIQAGELFF. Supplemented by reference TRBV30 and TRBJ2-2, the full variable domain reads SQTIHQWPATLVQPVGSPLSLECTVEGTSNPNLYWYRQAAGRGLQLLFYSVGIGQISSEVPQNLSASRPQDRQFILSSKKLLLSDSGFYLCAWSVLIQAGELFFGEGSRLTVL.

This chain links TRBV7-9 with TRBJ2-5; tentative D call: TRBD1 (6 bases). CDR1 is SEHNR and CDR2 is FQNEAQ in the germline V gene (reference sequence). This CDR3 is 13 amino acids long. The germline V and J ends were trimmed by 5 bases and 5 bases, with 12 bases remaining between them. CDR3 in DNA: TGTGCCAGCAGCGCACAGGGTCGGGAGACCCAGTACTTC. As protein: CASSAQGRETQYF.

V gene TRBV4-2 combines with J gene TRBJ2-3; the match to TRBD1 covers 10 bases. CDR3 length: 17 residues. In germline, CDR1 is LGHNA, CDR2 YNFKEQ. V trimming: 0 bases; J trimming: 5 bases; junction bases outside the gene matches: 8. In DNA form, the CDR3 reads TGTGCCAGCAGCCAAGAACCGACAGGGGGCCGGGGAGATACGCAGTATTTT. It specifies CASSQEPTGGRGDTQYF.

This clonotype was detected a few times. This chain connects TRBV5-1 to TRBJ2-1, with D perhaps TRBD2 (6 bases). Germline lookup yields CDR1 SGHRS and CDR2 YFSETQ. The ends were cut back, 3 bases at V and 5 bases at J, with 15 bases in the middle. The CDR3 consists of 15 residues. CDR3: CASSWAGTGNNEQFF. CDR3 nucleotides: TGCGCCAGCAGCTGGGCCGGGACTGGAAACAATGAGCAGTTCTTC.

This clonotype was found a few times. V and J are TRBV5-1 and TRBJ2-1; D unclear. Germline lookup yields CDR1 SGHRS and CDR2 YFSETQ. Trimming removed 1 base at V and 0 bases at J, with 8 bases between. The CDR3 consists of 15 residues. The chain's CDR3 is CASSLSVLSYNEQFF. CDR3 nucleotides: TGCGCCAGCAGCTTGTCAGTACTCTCCTACAATGAGCAGTTCTTC.

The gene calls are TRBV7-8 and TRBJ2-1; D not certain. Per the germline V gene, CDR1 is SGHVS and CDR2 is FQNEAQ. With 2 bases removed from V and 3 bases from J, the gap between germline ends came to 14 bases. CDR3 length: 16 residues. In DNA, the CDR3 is TGTGCCAGCAGCTTATCGGCCTTGCCAATCTACAATGAGCAGTTCTTC. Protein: CASSLSALPIYNEQFF.

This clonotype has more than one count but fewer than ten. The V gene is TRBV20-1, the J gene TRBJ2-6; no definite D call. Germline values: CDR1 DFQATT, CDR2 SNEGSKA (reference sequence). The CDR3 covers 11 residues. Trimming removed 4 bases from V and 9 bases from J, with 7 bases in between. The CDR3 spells CSAILNNVLTF. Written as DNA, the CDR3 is TGCAGTGCTATTCTTAACAACGTCCTGACTTTC.

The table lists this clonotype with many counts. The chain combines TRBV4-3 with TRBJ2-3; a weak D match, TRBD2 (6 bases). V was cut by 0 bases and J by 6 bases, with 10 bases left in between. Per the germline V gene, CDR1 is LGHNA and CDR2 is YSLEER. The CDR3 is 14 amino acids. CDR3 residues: CASSQDGGIDTQYF. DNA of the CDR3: TGCGCCAGCAGCCAAGATGGCGGGATTGATACGCAGTATTTT.